One and the same sample provided the 6 T cell receptor beta chains below, sequenced in a study of T cell clusters in autoimmune cytopenias. TRB amplification used 200 to 250 ng of peripheral blood genomic DNA. One tube held mixed TRB-A and TRB-B primer pools for touch-down PCR. TCRdb reprocessed the multiplex PCR reads, keeping one entry per CDR3 protein, no DNA. The table lists some 6,100 distinct CDR3 sequences. These records were also assigned to another study, of T cell repertoires in aging, cancer and after chemotherapy.

Material for sequencing was peripheral blood. The receptors here all came from a human donor in good health.

According to its frequency, this clonotype is medium-sized. The chain links TRBV19 to TRBJ2-3. From germline, CDR1 is LNHDA and CDR2 SQIVND (reference sequence). This CDR3 is 15 amino acids long. CDR3 sequence reads: CASSIDTRTTDTQYF.

J is TRBJ2-1 and V is TRBV5-6; no DNA is available, so the TRBD1 call from TCRdb remains unchecked. Looked up from germline, CDR1 is SGHDT and CDR2 is YYEEEE. The CDR3 length is 15 residues. CDR3: CASSTRQGARNEQFF.

Considering frequency, this clonotype is medium-sized. V is TRBV19 and J is TRBJ1-1; TCRdb gives TRBD1 as the D gene, but with no DNA this cannot be confirmed. Germline values: CDR1 LNHDA, CDR2 SQIVND (reference sequence). The CDR3 is 13 residues long. CDR3 residues: CASSWGENTEAFF.

The V gene is TRBV11-2, the J gene TRBJ1-1. Germline V gene lookup returns CDR1 SGHAT and CDR2 FQNNGV. CDR3 size: 13 residues. This CDR3 is CASSLEGSAEAFF. Based on the CDR3 plus reference TRBV11-2 and TRBJ1-1, the full variable domain is EAGVAQSPRYKIIEKRQSVAFWCNPISGHATLYWYQQILGQGPKLLIQFQNNGVVDDSQLPKDRFSAERLKGVDSTLKIQPAKLEDSAVYLCASSLEGSAEAFFGQGTRLTVV.

The gene calls are TRBV6-5 and TRBJ2-7; the TRBD2 assignment by TCRdb is unverifiable without DNA. CDR1 MNHEY and CDR2 SVGAGI come from the germline V gene. The CDR3 length is 15 residues. This chain's CDR3 is CASSYSGGGSFEQYF.

This rearrangement joins TRBV14 to TRBJ1-1; TCRdb's D gene call, TRBD1, goes unchecked for lack of DNA. Germline-derived CDR1 and CDR2 are SGHDN and FVKESK. This CDR3 spans 12 amino acids. CDR3 sequence: CASSLPGPEAFF.